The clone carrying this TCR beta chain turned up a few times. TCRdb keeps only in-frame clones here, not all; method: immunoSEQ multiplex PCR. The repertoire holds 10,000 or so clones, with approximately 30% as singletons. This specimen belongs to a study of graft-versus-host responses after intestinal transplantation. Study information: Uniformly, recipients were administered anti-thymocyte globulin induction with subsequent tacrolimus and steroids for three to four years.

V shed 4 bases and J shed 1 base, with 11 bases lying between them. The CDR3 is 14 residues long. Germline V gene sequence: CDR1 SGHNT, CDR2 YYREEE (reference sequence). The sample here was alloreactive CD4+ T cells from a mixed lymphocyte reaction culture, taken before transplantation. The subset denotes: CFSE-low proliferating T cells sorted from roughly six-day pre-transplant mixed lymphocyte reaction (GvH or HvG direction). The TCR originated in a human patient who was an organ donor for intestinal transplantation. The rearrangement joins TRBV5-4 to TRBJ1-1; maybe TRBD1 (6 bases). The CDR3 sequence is CASSADSQNTEAFF. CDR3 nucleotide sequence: TGTGCCAGCAGCGCGGACAGTCAGAACACTGAAGCTTTCTTT.